This T cell receptor (beta chain) is drawn from a study of cytomegalovirus exposure and HLA in healthy donors. Findings and caveats of the study: What TCR beta sequences reportedly achieved was accurate prediction of HLA-A and HLA-B alleles in most subjects.

Worth noting for this clone: Antigen unknown.

Germline-derived CDR1 and CDR2 are LNHDA and SQIVND (reference sequence). The CDR3 loop spans 12 amino acids. The ends were cut back, 7 bases at V and 1 base at J, with 7 bases in the middle. Primers: 60 Vbeta forward and 13 Jbeta reverse. Some clones are missing from TCRdb's copy, which holds only in-frame ones; the method was immunoSEQ multiplex PCR. Of around 140,000 clones in the sample, over 70% were seen once. The J gene is TRBJ1-1, the V gene TRBV19, with D possibly matching TRBD1 (5 bases). Sequenced: PBMCs. The sequence came from a woman aged 18-29 years in good health and CMV-seronegative. The CDR3 DNA follows: TGTGCCAGTAACGACAGGAACACTGAAGCTTTCTTT. It encodes CASNDRNTEAFF.